Listed below are T cell receptor beta chains from one sample, sequenced in a study of T cells in Graves' hyperthyroidism and ophthalmopathy. TCRdb reprocessed the multiplex PCR reads via MiXCR and lists one record per CDR3 protein. This table has about 680,000 distinct CDR3 sequences, roughly a third appearing once. The sequenced sample consisted of blood. The origin of the receptors is a woman aged 40 to 55 with Graves' hyperthyroidism. CDR3s include the opening cysteine and the closing phenylalanine or tryptophan. Fields, in order: V gene, J gene, CDR3 protein.

TRBV11-2	TRBJ1-1	CASSVDFNTEAFF
TRBV5-6	TRBJ2-3	CASTPLRADTQYF
TRBV4-3	TRBJ1-2	CASSQGRINYGYTF
TRBV7-2	TRBJ1-2	CASSLVGRVIPYGYTF
TRBV29-1	TRBJ1-5	CSVVLPGQGGQPQHF
TRBV7-9	TRBJ2-7	CANPGQGGYEQYF
TRBV25-1	TRBJ1-4	CASSAPGQGAGKLFF
TRBV4-1	TRBJ1-5	CASSQQGDQPQHF
TRBV20-1	TRBJ1-2	CSARVPPGGYTF
TRBV7-9	TRBJ2-5	CASFGGGWETQYF
TRBV6-5	TRBJ2-2	CASTPTPGGTNTGELFF
TRBV7-9	TRBJ2-6	CASSLELGAGANVLTF
TRBV24-1	TRBJ1-1	CASPPDREGGTEAFF
TRBV20-1	TRBJ2-2	CSATSTGTGATGELFF
TRBV7-2	TRBJ1-2	CANSSDFASWYTF
TRBV7-9	TRBJ2-7	CASSPRRDRNYEQYF
TRBV6-5	TRBJ2-5	CASSYSSGGETQYF
TRBV9	TRBJ2-3	CASSQMTFSTDTQYF
TRBV10-2	TRBJ2-7	CANSDGTYEQYF
TRBV7-2	TRBJ1-6	CASSSRRQGGNSPLHF
TRBV20-1	TRBJ2-7	CSAYAPGQGVREQYF
TRBV12-3/TRBV12-4	TRBJ1-1	CASSGDRGAFF
TRBV9	TRBJ1-2	CASSVADGLSGYTF
TRBV7-2	TRBJ2-7	CASRTSSYEQYF
TRBV11-2	TRBJ2-7	CASSLFRREQYF
TRBV20-1	TRBJ2-1	CSASGRTYNEQFF
TRBV2	TRBJ1-5	CASTPLRGQPQHF
TRBV5-1	TRBJ2-7	CASSLPQGDEQYF
TRBV10-2	TRBJ1-3	CASRKQGSGNTIYF
TRBV6-5	TRBJ1-2	CASSYSRGPGHGYTF
TRBV10-3	TRBJ2-7	CAISTGTGGGYEQYF
TRBV20-1	TRBJ2-3	CSARTEGDTQYF
TRBV19	TRBJ1-1	CASSRETGGGSTEAFF
TRBV10-1	TRBJ2-7	CASGRAAEQYF
TRBV29-1	TRBJ2-1	CSVEDRSRGTEQFF